What follows are 15 T cell receptor beta chains derived from one specimen sequenced in a study of regulatory T cells in long-lasting Graves disease. Arm-PCR of CDR3 regions and iRepertoire HTBI primers were used to build TCR beta libraries. Using its own MiXCR run on the multiplex PCR reads, TCRdb lists one record per CDR3 protein. The sample has about 210,000 distinct CDR3 sequences, roughly 19% seen once. The sample's time point: newly diagnosed GD, antithyroid drugs for less than 3 months. Construction of the TCR library relied on RNA isolated from PBMCs. The sample was also reused in another study, on T cells in Graves' hyperthyroidism and ophthalmopathy.

This sample comprised peripheral blood mononuclear cells (PBMCs), obtained at new diagnosis, from a patient treated with antithyroid drugs. All receptors come from a woman aged 25 to 45 with Graves disease.

This clonotype has only a few counts. A much larger clone lies one base from this, so it may be a read error. The chain links TRBV13 to TRBJ2-1; D might be TRBD2 (5 bases). CDR1 and CDR2 (germline): PRHDT, FYEKMQ (reference sequence). Between the trimmed V and J ends, which lost 0 bases and 7 bases, there was a span of 16 bases. This CDR3 has 16 amino acids. CDR3 sequence: CASSLGSSSLRNEQFF. The CDR3, as DNA: TGTGCCAGCAGCTTAGGATCTAGCAGCCTTAGGAATGAGCAGTTCTTC.

This clonotype was seen ten or more times. This sequence joins TRBV30 and TRBJ2-2; D is unresolved. The V end was cut by 3 bases, the J end by 5 bases, with 7 bases between. The CDR3 has 12 residues. Germline CDR1 reads GTSNPN; CDR2 reads SVGIG (reference sequence). DNA for the CDR3: TGTGCCTGGAGGATGCTAACCGGGGAGCTGTTTTTT. Encoded protein: CAWRMLTGELFF.

Ten or more counts support this clonotype. The chain has TRBV27 and TRBJ2-7; D possibly matches TRBD1 or TRBD2 (5 bases each). The CDR3 has 15 amino acids. CDR1 is MNHEY and CDR2 is SMNVEV in the germline V gene (reference sequence). V dropped 6 bases and J dropped 5 bases, with 20 bases sitting between them. The CDR3 loop is CASSPILGVIHEQYF. Here the CDR3 DNA reads TGTGCCAGCAGCCCGATCCTGGGGGTGATCCACGAGCAGTACTTC.

This clonotype was observed a few times. The chain combines TRBV5-1 with TRBJ2-5; 9 positions match TRBD2. The CDR3 is made up of 15 amino acids. J gave up 4 bases and V 5 bases, and 9 bases lay outside the gene matches. Germline V gives CDR1 SGHRS, CDR2 YFSETQ. The CDR3 DNA reads as TGCGCCAGCAGAACGGGCGGGAGGGCCGGAGAGACCCAGTACTTC. It translates to CASRTGGRAGETQYF.

This clonotype has more than one count but fewer than ten. The chain has TRBV10-3 and TRBJ2-1; 15 bases line up with TRBD2. The junction had 10 bases not matched to a gene; V was cut back by 3 bases and J by 7 bases. This CDR3 region has 18 residues. Germline V gene data show CDR1 as ENHRY and CDR2 as SYGVKD. The CDR3 spells CAISDPGLAGGLGNEQFF. The CDR3 nucleotides read TGTGCCATCAGTGACCCGGGACTAGCGGGAGGATTGGGGAATGAGCAGTTCTTC.

In this sample, this clonotype turned up many times. This chain uses TRBV29-1 with TRBJ2-5, with unresolved D. Germline V gene lookup returns CDR1 SQVTM and CDR2 ANQGSEA. This CDR3 is 14 amino acids long. V was clipped by 7 bases and J by 2 bases, with 17 bases between them. The CDR3 DNA is TGCAGCGCCCCTGTGTCCGGACCTCAAGAGACCCAGTACTTC. It yields the protein CSAPVSGPQETQYF. Based on the CDR3 plus reference TRBV29-1 and TRBJ2-5, the full variable domain is SAVISQKPSRDICQRGTSLTIQCQVDSQVTMMFWYRQQPGQSLTLIATANQGSEATYESGFVIDKFPISRPNLTFSTLTVSNMSPEDSSIYLCSAPVSGPQETQYFGPGTRLLVL.

This clonotype was detected ten times or more. The CDR3 spells CASSYEGPRGDYEQYF. Here the CDR3 DNA reads TGTGCCAGCAGCTATGAGGGGCCCAGGGGGGATTACGAGCAGTACTTC. This chain uses TRBV6-1 with TRBJ2-7; possible D gene TRBD1, 7 bases. Germline V lookup: CDR1 MNHNS, CDR2 SASEGT. The CDR3 covers 16 residues. V lost 6 bases and J lost 4, with 22 bases in between.

This clonotype was seen repeatedly, ten times or more. This chain connects TRBV28 to TRBJ1-1; TRBD1 is a possible D gene (6 bases). Looked up from germline, CDR1 is MDHEN and CDR2 is SYDVKM. The CDR3 totals 18 residues. Trimming cost V 5 bases and J 4 bases, with 26 bases left between them. In DNA, the CDR3 is TGTGCCAGCAGTACGATCGGAGCCTGGGGGGGCTACGGCACTGAAGCTTTCTTT. Amino acids: CASSTIGAWGGYGTEAFF.

There are many counts of this clonotype. J is TRBJ1-1 and V is TRBV19; the D is unclear. Germline CDR1 LNHDA, CDR2 SQIVND (reference sequence). The CDR3 loop spans 13 amino acids. Trimming took 8 bases from V and 0 from J, leaving 10 bases between them. This CDR3 reads CASSTVMNTEAFF. The CDR3 nucleotides read TGTGCCAGTTCGACGGTCATGAACACTGAAGCTTTCTTT.

This clonotype was seen at least ten times. The genes are TRBV19 and TRBJ1-4, with a weak D call TRBD1 (6 bases). The germline V gene encodes CDR1 LNHDA and CDR2 SQIVND (reference sequence). The V end was cut by 5 bases, the J end by 8 bases, with 15 bases between. The CDR3 contains 14 residues. In nucleotides, the CDR3 is TGTGCCAGTAGTGGAGGGGGGGCTTTGGAAAAACTGTTTTTT. Translation gives CASSGGGALEKLFF.

This clonotype was recorded at least ten times. The chain employs TRBV5-4 and TRBJ2-5; possibly TRBD1 or TRBD2 for D (5 bases each). Per germline, CDR1 SGHNT and CDR2 YYREEE (reference sequence). The CDR3 contains 14 residues. V lost 4 bases and J 0 bases, leaving 10 bases between the germline ends. This CDR3 is CASSGDVDQETQYF. CDR3 nucleotide sequence: TGTGCCAGCAGCGGGGACGTAGACCAAGAGACCCAGTACTTC.

This clonotype was found many times. The rearrangement joins TRBV4-1 to TRBJ1-6; 11 nucleotides agree with TRBD1. From germline, CDR1 is MGHRA and CDR2 YSYEKL. The length of the CDR3 is 16 residues. V lost 6 bases to trimming and J lost 8 bases; unmatched junction nucleotides: 9. The CDR3 region has the DNA TGCGCCAGCAGACTTGTAGGACAGGGGGCTTATTCACCCCTCCACTTT. Translating gives CASRLVGQGAYSPLHF.

This clonotype was seen at least ten times. J is TRBJ1-1 and V is TRBV7-2; D is unresolved. The germline V gene encodes CDR1 SGHTA and CDR2 FQGNSA. The CDR3 is 13 residues long. Trimming removed 5 bases from V and 4 bases from J, with 11 bases in between. The CDR3 DNA follows: TGTGCCAGCAGCCTGACCGTGGGCACTGAAGCTTTCTTT. It encodes CASSLTVGTEAFF.

This clonotype occurred many times. The chain joins TRBV7-8 to TRBJ1-6, with 8 positions matching TRBD1. V dropped 4 bases and J dropped 7; count of bases not matched to a gene: 6. The length of the CDR3 is 15 residues. CDR1 SGHVS and CDR2 FQNEAQ come from the germline V gene. The CDR3 DNA is TGTGCCAGCAGCTCCAGGACAGGGCAGAATTCACCCCTCCACTTT. Encoded protein: CASSSRTGQNSPLHF.

At least ten counts were recorded for this clonotype. This chain uses TRBV28 with TRBJ2-7; the match to TRBD1 covers 7 bases. V dropped 3 bases and J dropped 6; count of bases not matched to a gene: 11. This CDR3 contains 15 residues. Germline lookup yields CDR1 MDHEN and CDR2 SYDVKM. The CDR3 is CASSLPTGHSSEQYF. CDR3 sequence (DNA): TGTGCCAGCAGTTTGCCGACAGGGCATTCAAGCGAGCAGTACTTC.